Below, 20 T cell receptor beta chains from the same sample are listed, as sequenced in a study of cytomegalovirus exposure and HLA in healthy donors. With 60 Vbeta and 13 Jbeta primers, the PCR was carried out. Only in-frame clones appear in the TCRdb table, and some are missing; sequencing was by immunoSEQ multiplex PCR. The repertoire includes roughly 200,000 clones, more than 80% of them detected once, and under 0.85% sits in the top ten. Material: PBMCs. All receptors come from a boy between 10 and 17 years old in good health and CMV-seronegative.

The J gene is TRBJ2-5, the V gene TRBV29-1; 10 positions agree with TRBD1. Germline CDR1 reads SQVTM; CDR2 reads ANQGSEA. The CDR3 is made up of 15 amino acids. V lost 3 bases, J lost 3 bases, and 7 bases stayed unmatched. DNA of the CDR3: TGCAGCGTTGATGGGACAGGGGCTGAGGAAGAGACCCAGTACTTC. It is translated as CSVDGTGAEEETQYF.

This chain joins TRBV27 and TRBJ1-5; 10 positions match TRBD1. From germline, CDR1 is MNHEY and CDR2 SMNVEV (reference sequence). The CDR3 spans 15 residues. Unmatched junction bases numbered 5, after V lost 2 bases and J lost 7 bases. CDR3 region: CASSLGTGARQPQHF. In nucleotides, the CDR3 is TGTGCCAGCAGTTTAGGGACAGGGGCACGACAGCCCCAGCATTTT.

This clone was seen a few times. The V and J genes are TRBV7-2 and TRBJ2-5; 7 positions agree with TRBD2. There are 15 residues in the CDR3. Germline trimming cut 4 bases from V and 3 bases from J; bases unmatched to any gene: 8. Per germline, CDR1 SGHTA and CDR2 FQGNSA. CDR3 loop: CASSSREEVKETQYF. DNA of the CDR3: TGTGCCAGCAGCTCACGGGAGGAAGTCAAAGAGACCCAGTACTTC.

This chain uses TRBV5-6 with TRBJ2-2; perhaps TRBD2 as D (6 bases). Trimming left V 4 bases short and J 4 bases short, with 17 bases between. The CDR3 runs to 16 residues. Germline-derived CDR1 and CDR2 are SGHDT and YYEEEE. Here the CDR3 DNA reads TGTGCCAGCAGCCCAAACATGGGGGGACGCACCGGGGAGCTGTTTTTT. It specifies CASSPNMGGRTGELFF.

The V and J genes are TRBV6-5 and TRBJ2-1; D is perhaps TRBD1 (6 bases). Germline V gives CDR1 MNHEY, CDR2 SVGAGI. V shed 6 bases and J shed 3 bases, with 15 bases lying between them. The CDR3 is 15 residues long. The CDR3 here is CASSKRGFGYNEQFF. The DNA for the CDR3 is TGTGCCAGCAGCAAGAGGGGGTTCGGCTACAATGAGCAGTTCTTC.

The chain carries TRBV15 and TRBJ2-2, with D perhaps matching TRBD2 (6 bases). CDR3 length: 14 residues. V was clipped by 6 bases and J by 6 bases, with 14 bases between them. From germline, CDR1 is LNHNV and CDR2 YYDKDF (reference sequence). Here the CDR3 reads CATSGGSSPGELFF. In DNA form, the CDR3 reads TGTGCCACCAGTGGGGGGTCCTCCCCCGGGGAGCTGTTTTTT.

The CDR3 loop reads CASSFWDRGPNTEAFF. CDR3 in DNA: TGCGCCAGCAGTTTCTGGGACAGGGGCCCGAACACTGAAGCTTTCTTT. V and J are TRBV10-2 and TRBJ1-1; 10 bases are a match to TRBD1. The CDR3 is made up of 16 amino acids. V shed 5 bases, J shed 1 base, and the junction held 7 bases outside the gene matches. CDR1 is WSHSY and CDR2 is SAAADI in the germline V gene.

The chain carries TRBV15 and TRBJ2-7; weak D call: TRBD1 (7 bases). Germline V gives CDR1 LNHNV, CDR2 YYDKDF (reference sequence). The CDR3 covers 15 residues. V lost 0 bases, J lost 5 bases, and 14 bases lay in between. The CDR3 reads CATSRDRPRGDEQYF. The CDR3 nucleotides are TGTGCCACCAGCAGAGATCGGCCCAGGGGGGACGAGCAGTACTTC.

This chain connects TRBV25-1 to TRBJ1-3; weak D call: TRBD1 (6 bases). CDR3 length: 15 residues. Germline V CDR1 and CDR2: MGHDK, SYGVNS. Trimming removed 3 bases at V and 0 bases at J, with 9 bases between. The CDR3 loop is CASSEGANSGNTIYF. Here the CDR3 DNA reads TGTGCCAGCAGTGAGGGGGCTAACTCTGGAAACACCATATATTTT.

CDR3: CSVLGGGQEFLRTSGANVLTF. CDR3 DNA sequence: TGCAGCGTCCTTGGTGGAGGCCAGGAGTTCCTACGAACTTCTGGGGCCAACGTCCTGACTTTC. This chain links TRBV29-1 with TRBJ2-6, with D possibly TRBD2 on 5 matching bases. Germline V gene data show CDR1 as SQVTM and CDR2 as ANQGSEA. There are 21 residues in the CDR3. The germline V and J ends were trimmed by 6 bases and 1 base, with 31 bases remaining between them.

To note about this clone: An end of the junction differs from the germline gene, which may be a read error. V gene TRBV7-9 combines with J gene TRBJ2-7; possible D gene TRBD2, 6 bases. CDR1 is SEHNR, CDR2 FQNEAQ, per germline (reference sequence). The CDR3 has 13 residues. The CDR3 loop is CSSRAGGTYEQYF. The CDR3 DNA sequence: TGTTCCAGTCGAGCGGGTGGGACCTACGAGCAGTACTTC. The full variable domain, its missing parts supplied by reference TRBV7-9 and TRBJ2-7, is DTGVSQNPRHKITKRGQNVTFRCDPISEHNRLYWYRQTLGQGPEFLTYFQNEAQLEKSRLLSDRFSAERPKGSFSTLEIQRTEQGDSAMYLCSSRAGGTYEQYFGPGTRLTVT.

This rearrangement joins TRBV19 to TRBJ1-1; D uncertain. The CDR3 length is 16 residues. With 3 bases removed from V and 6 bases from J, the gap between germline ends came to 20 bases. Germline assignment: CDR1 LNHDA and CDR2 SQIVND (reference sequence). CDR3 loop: CASSIGRGLGGSEAFF. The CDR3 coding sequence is TGTGCCAGTAGTATTGGGCGGGGTCTCGGAGGTTCTGAAGCTTTCTTT.

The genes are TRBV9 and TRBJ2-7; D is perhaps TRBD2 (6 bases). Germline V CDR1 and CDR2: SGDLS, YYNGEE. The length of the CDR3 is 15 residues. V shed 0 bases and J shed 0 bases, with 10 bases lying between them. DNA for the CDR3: TGTGCCAGCAGCGTAGGGTGGAGGGGCTCCTACGAGCAGTACTTC. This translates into CASSVGWRGSYEQYF.

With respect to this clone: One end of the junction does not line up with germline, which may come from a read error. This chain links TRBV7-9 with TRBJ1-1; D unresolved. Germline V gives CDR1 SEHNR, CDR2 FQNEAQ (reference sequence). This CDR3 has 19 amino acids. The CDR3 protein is CSSSLPTPSISPANTEAFF. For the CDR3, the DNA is TGTTCCAGCAGCTTACCGACGCCTAGTATATCCCCGGCAAACACTGAAGCTTTCTTT.

CDR3 bases: TGTGCCAGCAGCTTAGCATTTCCCAAGGACAGCTATGGCTACACCTTC. It specifies CASSLAFPKDSYGYTF. The chain combines TRBV7-2 with TRBJ1-2; possible D gene TRBD1, 6 bases. Germline assignment: CDR1 SGHTA and CDR2 FQGNSA. V dropped 0 bases and J dropped 4 bases, with 15 bases sitting between them. The CDR3 covers 16 residues.

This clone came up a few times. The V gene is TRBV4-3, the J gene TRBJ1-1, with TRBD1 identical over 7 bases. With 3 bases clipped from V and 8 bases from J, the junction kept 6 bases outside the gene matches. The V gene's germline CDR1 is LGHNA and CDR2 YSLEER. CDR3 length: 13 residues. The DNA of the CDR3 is TGCGCCAGCAGCCATGAAAGGGGGCGGGAAGCTTTCTTT. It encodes CASSHERGREAFF.

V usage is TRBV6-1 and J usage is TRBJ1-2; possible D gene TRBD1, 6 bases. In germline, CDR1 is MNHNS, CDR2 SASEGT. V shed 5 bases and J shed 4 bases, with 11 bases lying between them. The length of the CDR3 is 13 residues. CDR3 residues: CASSRDILYGYTF. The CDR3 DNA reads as TGTGCCAGCAGTAGGGACATCCTCTATGGCTACACCTTC.

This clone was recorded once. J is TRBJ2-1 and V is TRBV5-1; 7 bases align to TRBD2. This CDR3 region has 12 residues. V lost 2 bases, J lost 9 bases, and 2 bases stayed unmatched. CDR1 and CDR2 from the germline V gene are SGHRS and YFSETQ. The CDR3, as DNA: TGCGCCAGCAGCTTTGGCGGGGGTGAGCAGTTCTTC. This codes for CASSFGGGEQFF.

CDR3 nucleotides: TGTGCCAGCAGTGCACAGGATAATTCACCCCTCCACTTT. It is translated as CASSAQDNSPLHF. This chain links TRBV2 with TRBJ1-6; D perhaps matches TRBD1 (5 bases). The germline V and J ends were trimmed by 4 bases and 5 bases, with 6 bases remaining between them. This CDR3 region has 13 residues. Per the germline V gene, CDR1 is SNHLY and CDR2 is FYNNEI. Combining the CDR3 with reference TRBV2 and TRBJ1-6 gives the whole variable domain EPEVTQTPSHQVTQMGQEVILRCVPISNHLYFYWYRQILGQKVEFLVSFYNNEISEKSEIFDDQFSVERPDGSNFTLKIRSTKLEDSAMYFCASSAQDNSPLHFGNGTRLTVT.

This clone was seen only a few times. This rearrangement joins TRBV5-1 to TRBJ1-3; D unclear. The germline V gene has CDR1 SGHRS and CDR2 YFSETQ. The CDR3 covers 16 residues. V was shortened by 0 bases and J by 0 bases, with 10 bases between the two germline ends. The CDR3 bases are TGCGCCAGCAGCTTGGCCCCCGTCGGCTCTGGAAACACCATATATTTT. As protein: CASSLAPVGSGNTIYF.